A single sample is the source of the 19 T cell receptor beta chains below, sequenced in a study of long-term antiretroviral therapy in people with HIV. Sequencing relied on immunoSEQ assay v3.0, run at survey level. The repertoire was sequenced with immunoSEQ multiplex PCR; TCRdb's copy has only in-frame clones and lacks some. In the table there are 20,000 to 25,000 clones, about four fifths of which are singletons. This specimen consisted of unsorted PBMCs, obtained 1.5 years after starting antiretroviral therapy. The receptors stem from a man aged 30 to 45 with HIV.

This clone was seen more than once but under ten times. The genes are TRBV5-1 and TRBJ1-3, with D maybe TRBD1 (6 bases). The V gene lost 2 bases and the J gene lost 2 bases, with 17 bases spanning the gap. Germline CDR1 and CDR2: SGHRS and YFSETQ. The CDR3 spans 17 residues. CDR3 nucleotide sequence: TGCGCCAGCAGCTTAGGTCATACAGGGTCACCTGGAAACACCATATATTTT. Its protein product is CASSLGHTGSPGNTIYF.

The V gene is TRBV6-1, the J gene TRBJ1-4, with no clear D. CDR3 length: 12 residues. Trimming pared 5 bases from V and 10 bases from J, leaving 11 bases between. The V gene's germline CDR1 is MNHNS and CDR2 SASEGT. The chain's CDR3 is CASSLEGPKLFF. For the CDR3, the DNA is TGTGCCAGCAGTCTCGAAGGACCAAAACTGTTTTTT.

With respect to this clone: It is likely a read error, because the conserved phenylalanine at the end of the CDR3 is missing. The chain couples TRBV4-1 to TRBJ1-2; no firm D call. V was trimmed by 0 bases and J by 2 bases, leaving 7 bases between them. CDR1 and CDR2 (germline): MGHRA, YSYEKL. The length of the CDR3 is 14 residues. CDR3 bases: TGCGCCAGCAGCCAAGACCGGGTAAACTATGGCTACACCCTC. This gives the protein CASSQDRVNYGYTL.

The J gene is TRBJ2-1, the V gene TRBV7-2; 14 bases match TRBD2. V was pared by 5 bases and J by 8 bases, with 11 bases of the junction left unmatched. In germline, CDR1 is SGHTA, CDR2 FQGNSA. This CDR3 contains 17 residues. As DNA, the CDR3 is TGTGCCAGCAGCAGGGTCCCGGGACTAGCGGGAGACGATGAGCAGTTCTTC. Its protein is CASSRVPGLAGDDEQFF.

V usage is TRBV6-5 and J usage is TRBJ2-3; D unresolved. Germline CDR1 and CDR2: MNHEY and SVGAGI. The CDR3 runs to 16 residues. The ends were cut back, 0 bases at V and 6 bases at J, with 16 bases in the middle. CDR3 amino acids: CASSYSMSSFTDTQYF. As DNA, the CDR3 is TGTGCCAGCAGTTACTCGATGTCTAGTTTTACGGATACGCAGTATTTT.

The CDR3 loop reads CASSLVLEDYEQYF. As DNA, the CDR3 is TGTGCCAGCAGCTTAGTCCTCGAGGACTACGAGCAGTACTTC. The V and J genes are TRBV11-2 and TRBJ2-7; D is unclear. Trimming left V 1 base short and J 3 bases short, with 10 bases between. CDR3 length: 14 amino acids. The V gene's germline CDR1 is SGHAT and CDR2 FQNNGV.

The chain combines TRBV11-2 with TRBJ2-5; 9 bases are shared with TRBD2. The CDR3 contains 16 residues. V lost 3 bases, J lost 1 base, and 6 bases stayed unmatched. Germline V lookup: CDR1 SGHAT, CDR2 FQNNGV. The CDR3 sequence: CASSFRGGAPQETQYF. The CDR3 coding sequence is TGTGCCAGCAGCTTTCGCGGGGGGGCGCCCCAAGAGACCCAGTACTTC.

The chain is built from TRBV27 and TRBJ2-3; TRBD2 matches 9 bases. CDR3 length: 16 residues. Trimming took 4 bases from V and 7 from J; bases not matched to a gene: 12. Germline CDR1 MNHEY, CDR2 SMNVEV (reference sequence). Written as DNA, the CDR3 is TGTGCCAGCAGTTCTCCCCTTAGCGGGAGCTGGAATACGCAGTATTTT. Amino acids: CASSSPLSGSWNTQYF.

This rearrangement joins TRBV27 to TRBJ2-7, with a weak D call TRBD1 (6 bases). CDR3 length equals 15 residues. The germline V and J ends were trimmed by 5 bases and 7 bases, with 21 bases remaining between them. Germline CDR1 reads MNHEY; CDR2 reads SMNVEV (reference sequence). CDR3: CASSPPPQGLSEQYF. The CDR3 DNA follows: TGTGCCAGCAGTCCTCCTCCTCAGGGGCTGAGTGAGCAGTACTTC.

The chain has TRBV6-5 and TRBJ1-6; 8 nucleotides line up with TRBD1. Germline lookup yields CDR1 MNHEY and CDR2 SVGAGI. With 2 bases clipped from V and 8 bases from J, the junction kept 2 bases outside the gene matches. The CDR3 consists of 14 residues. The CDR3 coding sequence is TGTGCCAGCAGTTACACGGACAGGGATTCACCCCTCCACTTT. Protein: CASSYTDRDSPLHF.

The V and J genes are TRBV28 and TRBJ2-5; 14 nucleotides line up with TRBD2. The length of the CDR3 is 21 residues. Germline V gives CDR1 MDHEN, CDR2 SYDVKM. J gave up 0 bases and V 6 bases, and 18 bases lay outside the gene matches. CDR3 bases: TGTGCCAGCAGACCCACGCCGGGACTAGCGGGAGAATTTGCATACCAAGAGACCCAGTACTTC. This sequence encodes CASRPTPGLAGEFAYQETQYF.

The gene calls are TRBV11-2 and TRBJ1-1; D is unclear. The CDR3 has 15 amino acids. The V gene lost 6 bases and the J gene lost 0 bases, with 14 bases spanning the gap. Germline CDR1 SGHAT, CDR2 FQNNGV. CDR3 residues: CASRRTGSLNTEAFF. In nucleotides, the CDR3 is TGTGCCAGCAGAAGGACGGGATCCTTGAACACTGAAGCTTTCTTT.

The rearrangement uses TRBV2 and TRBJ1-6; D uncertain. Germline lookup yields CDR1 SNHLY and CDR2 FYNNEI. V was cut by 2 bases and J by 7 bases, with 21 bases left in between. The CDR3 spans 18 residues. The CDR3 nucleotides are TGTGCCAGCAGTGAAAACCTCGGGCCCCCAGTAATGAATTCACCCCTCCACTTT. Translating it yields CASSENLGPPVMNSPLHF.

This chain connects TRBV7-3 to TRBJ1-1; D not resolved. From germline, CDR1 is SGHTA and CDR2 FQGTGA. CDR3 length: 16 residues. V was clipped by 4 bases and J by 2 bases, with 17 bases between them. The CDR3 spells CASSSPQRELNTEAFF. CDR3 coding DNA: TGTGCCAGCAGCTCCCCTCAGAGGGAGTTAAACACTGAAGCTTTCTTT.

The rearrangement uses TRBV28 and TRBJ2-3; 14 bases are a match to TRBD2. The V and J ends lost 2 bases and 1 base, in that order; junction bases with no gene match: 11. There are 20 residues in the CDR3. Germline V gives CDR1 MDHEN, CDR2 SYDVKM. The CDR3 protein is CASSLPTRLAGGAGTDTQYF. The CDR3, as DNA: TGTGCCAGCAGTTTACCCACCCGACTAGCGGGGGGGGCCGGCACAGATACGCAGTATTTT. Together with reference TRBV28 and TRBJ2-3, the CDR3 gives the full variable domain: DVKVTQSSRYLVKRTGEKVFLECVQDMDHENMFWYRQDPGLGLRLIYFSYDVKMKEKGDIPEGYSVSREKKERFSLILESASTNQTSMYLCASSLPTRLAGGAGTDTQYFGPGTRLTVL.

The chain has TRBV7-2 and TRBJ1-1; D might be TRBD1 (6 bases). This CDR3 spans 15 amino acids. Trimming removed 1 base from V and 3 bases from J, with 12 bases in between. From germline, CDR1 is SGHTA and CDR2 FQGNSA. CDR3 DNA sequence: TGTGCCAGCAGCTTAGAGGCGGGGGCGGACACTGAAGCTTTCTTT. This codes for CASSLEAGADTEAFF.

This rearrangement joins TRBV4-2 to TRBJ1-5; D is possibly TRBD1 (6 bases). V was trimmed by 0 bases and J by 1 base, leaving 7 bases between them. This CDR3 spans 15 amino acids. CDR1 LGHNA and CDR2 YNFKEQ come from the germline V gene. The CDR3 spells CASSQDDRSNQPQHF. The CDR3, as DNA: TGTGCCAGCAGCCAAGACGACAGGAGCAATCAGCCCCAGCATTTT.

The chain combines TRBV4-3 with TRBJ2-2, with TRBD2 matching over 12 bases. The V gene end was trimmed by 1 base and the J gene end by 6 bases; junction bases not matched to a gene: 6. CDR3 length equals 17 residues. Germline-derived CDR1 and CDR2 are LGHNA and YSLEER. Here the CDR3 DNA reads TGCGCCAGCAGCCAAGGACTAGCGGGAGACGGACCCGGGGAGCTGTTTTTT. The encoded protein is CASSQGLAGDGPGELFF.

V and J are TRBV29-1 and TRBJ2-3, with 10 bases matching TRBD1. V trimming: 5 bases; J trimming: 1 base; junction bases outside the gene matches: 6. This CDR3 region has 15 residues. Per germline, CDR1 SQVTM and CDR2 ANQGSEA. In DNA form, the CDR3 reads TGCAGCGTTTTAGAGGGACAGGGGCGCACAGATACGCAGTATTTT. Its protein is CSVLEGQGRTDTQYF.